This record concerns one T cell receptor (beta chain) sequence. The target of this receptor is not known. No much larger clone is present one base from it, and per-base qualities are unavailable. This record comes from a study of blood T cell repertoires in COVID-19 (dated by TCRdb to 2018 to 2021). Regarding the research as a whole: Samples covering the acute and convalescent phases of COVID-19 were provided by collaborators in the United States, Italy and Spain. The material from the prospective study consisted of cDNA or gDNA derived from T cells, B-cell-depleted T cells, or PBMCs. Subjects who had been exposed to COVID-19, were actively infected with it, or had recovered from it provided the deeply sampled blood TCRbeta repertoires that made up the dataset. A freely available public database, intended as a resource for researchers studying the immune response to SARS-CoV-2, is where the repertoires were released. Samples were obtained from the ongoing ImmuneRACE study (first 160 participants) and from 1,200 or so subjects provided by 6 global collaborators. A de-identified subject ID, COVID-19 status, age in years and sex were almost always included in the sample metadata. Where HLA class I and class II types were available, the types were taken from metadata supplied by the sample provider, not from assay-based typing. The paper as a whole reports these results and caveats: The amount of clinical and demographic metadata varied by source and participant and was provided uncurated.

V lost 3 bases and J lost 7 bases, and the count of bases not matched to a germline gene is 3. From the germline V gene, CDR1 is SGHDT and CDR2 is YYEEEE. Inclusive of the bounding cysteine and phenylalanine, the CDR3 is 12 residues long. CDR3 DNA only is kept here, 36 bases in frame from base 1. The collaborating institutions used their own protocols to collect whole blood in K2EDTA tubes. Collaborator samples were shipped for TCRbeta analysis as frozen whole blood, isolated PBMCs, or DNA extracted from either sample type. TCRbeta CDR3 regions were amplified from genomic DNA using the immunoSEQ Assay, a bias-controlled multiplex PCR. Per the source publication's procedure: Within the assay, amplification of reference gene primers was used to estimate how many nucleated cells each sample contained. To quantify the absolute abundance of each unique TCRbeta CDR3 rearrangement, sequence reads were collapsed and filtered. For each sample, productive Simpson clonality was calculated as the square root of Simpson's diversity index across productive rearrangements. The immuneACCESS repertoire file appears here via TCRdb, limited to in-frame rearrangements. These files lack a portion of the clones; in checked studies, under half of the deficit traces to unresolved V genes, and the cause of the others is not known. For V, J and clone size, that table is used; D and trimming come from the DNA. The sample has some 170,000 clones on record, 82% of them singletons. The ten top clones hold approximately 8.7% of the sample.

Material for sequencing was peripheral blood. This chain is built from TRBV5-6 and TRBJ2-5; 7 of the junction bases match TRBD2. The clonotype was recovered from a woman in her 70s with acute or convalescent COVID-19. The CDR3 protein sequence reads: CASSSGEGTQYF. In nucleotide form, the sequence is TGTGCCAGCAGCTCCGGGGAGGGGACCCAGTACTTC.